The table lists the clone carrying this T cell receptor (beta chain) with many counts. Its antigen remains unidentified. The data stem from a study of T-cell reconstitution after alpha-beta-depleted transplantation in children. Study-level results: Hyperexpanded clones declined; after one year, newly produced T cells mostly supplied diversity. From surviving recipient T cells and thymic progenitors came the high day-60 TCRbeta diversity observed in some patients. The origin of alpha-beta T cells about two months after transplant was reportedly several hundred expanded graft clones.

Preparation of the TCRbeta library used unique molecular identifiers. From the PCR reads, TCRdb called clonotypes with MiXCR, one entry per CDR3 protein. Here the sample spans hundreds of thousands of distinct CDR3 sequences, roughly 8.2% being singletons. V was cut by 0 bases and J by 6 bases, with 17 bases left in between. The length of the CDR3 is 17 residues. Germline V gene sequence: CDR1 LGHDT, CDR2 YNNKEL (reference sequence). The sequence was obtained from a male patient aged 10 to 17 who had a stem cell transplant for acute lymphoblastic leukemia, so the T cells may come from the graft donor. Source: PBMCs, mostly from graft donor cells, taken 180 days after TCRalphabeta/CD19-depleted stem cell transplant. The chain employs TRBV3-1 and TRBJ2-2, with D perhaps matching TRBD2 (6 bases). The CDR3: CASSQERKPGLSGELFF. The CDR3 DNA is TGTGCCAGCAGCCAAGAAAGGAAGCCGGGACTTTCCGGGGAGCTGTTTTTT.